The entry below gives a single T cell receptor (beta chain) sequence along with its context. What it binds is unknown. Trimming pared 7 bases from V and 8 bases from J, leaving 20 bases between. This CDR3 is 14 amino acids long. CDR1 MNHEY and CDR2 SMNVEV come from the germline V gene (reference sequence). This sample was included in a study of cytomegalovirus exposure and HLA in healthy donors. Study information: An early data release held 80 million or so unique TCRs from HLA-typed donors.

Overall study findings and caveats: In a later analysis, parvovirus B19, influenza, CMV and Epstein-Barr virus appeared linked to several top co-occurrence clusters.

Vbeta (60) and Jbeta (13) primers were used in the PCR. TCRdb keeps only in-frame clones here, not all; method: immunoSEQ multiplex PCR. The sample includes 100,000 to 150,000 clones, about 70% of them seen just once. Nominally healthy donors provided the samples, though records likely missed some immune exposures. The V gene is TRBV27, the J gene TRBJ1-2, with D tentatively TRBD1 (6 bases). What was sequenced was PBMCs. The clonotype comes from a woman aged 55-69 years in good health and CMV-seropositive. The CDR3 DNA reads TGTGCCAGCAAGAGGGCAGGGGAATTGAGGGGCTACACCTTC. Protein: CASKRAGELRGYTF.